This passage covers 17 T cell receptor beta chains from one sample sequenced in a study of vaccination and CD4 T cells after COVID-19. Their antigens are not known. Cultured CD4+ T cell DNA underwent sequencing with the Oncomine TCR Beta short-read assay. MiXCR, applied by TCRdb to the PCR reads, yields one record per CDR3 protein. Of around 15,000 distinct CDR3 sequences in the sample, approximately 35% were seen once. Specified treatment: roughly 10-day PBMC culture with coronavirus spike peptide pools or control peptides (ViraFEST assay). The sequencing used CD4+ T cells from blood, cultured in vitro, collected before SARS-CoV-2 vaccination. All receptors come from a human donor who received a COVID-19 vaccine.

The CDR3 nucleotides are TGTGCCAGCAGTCCGAGGACAGGGATGAACACTGAAGCTTTCTTT. Its protein product is CASSPRTGMNTEAFF. The gene calls are TRBV27 and TRBJ1-1, with TRBD1 matching 8 bases. The CDR3 contains 15 residues. Germline V gene sequence: CDR1 MNHEY, CDR2 SMNVEV (reference sequence). V dropped 5 bases and J dropped 0; count of bases not matched to a gene: 5.

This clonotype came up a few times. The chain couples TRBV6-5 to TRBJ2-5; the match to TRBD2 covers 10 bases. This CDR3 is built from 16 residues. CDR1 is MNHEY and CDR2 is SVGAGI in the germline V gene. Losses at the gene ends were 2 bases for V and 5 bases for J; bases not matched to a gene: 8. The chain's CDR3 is CASSYAGTSVKETQYF. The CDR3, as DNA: TGTGCCAGCAGTTACGCCGGGACTAGCGTCAAGGAGACCCAGTACTTC.

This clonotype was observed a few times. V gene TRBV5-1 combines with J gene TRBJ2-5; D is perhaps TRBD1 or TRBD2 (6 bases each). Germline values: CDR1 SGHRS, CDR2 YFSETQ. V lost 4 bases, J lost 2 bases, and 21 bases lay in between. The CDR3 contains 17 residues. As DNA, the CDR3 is TGCGCCAGCAGCCCGGGGACACCGGGACTCAGGCAAGAGACCCAGTACTTC. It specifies CASSPGTPGLRQETQYF.

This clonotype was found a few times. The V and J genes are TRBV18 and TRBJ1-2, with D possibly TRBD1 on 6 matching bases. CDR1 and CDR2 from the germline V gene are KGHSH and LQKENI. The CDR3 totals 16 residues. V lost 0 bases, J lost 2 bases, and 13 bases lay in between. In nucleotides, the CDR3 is TGTGCCAGCTCACCACCGCTCAGGGGCGAAAACTATGGCTACACCTTC. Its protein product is CASSPPLRGENYGYTF.

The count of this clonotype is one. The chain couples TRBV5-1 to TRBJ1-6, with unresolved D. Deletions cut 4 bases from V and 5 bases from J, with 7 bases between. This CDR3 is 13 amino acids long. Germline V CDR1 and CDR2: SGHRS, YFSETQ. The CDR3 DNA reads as TGCGCCAGCAGCCCTACCAATAATTCACCCCTCCACTTT. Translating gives CASSPTNNSPLHF.

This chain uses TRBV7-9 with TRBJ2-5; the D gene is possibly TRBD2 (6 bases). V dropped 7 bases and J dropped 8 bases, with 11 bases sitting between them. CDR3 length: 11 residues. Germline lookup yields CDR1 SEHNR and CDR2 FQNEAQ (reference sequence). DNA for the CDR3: TGTGCCAGCACCGTGGGGGGTACCCAGTACTTC. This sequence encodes CASTVGGTQYF.

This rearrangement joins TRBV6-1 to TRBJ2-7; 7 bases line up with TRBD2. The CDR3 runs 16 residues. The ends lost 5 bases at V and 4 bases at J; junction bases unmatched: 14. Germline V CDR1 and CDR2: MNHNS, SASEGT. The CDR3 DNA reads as TGTGCCAGCAGTCGCCCGCGGGCGGGGGAAATATACGAGCAGTACTTC. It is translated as CASSRPRAGEIYEQYF.

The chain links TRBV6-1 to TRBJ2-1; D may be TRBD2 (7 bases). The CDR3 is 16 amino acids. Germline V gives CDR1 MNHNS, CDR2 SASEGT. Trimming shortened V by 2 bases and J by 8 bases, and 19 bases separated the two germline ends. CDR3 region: CASSELGGGPSDEQFF. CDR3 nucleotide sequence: TGTGCCAGCAGTGAACTAGGGGGGGGGCCCTCGGATGAGCAGTTCTTC.

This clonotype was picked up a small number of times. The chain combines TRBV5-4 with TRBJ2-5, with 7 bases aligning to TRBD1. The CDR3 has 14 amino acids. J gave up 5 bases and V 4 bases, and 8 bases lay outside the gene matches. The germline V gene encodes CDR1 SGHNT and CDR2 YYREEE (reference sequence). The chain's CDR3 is CASSHETGWETQYF. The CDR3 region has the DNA TGTGCCAGCAGCCACGAGACAGGGTGGGAGACCCAGTACTTC.

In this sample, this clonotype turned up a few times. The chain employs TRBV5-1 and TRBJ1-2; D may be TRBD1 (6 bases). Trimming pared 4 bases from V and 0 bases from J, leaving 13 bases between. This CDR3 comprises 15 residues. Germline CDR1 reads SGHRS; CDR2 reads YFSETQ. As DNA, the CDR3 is TGCGCCAGCAGCCCGGGACACCCTACTAACTATGGCTACACCTTC. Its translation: CASSPGHPTNYGYTF.

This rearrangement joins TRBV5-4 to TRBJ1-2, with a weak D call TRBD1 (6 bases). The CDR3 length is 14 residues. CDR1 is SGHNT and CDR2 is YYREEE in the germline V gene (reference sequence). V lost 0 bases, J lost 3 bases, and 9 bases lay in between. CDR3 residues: CASSLGGQDYGYTF. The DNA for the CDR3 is TGTGCCAGCAGCTTGGGGGGACAAGACTATGGCTACACCTTC.

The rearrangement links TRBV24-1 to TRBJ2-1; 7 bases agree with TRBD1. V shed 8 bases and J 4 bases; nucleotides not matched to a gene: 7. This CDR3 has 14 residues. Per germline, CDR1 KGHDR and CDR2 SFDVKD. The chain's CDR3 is CATMTGPPYNEQFF. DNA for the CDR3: TGTGCCACCATGACAGGGCCTCCATACAATGAGCAGTTCTTC.

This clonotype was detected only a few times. For the CDR3, the DNA is TGCGCCAGCACCCAAAAGGGCATAGCAAAACTGTTTTTT. As protein: CASTQKGIAKLFF. The V gene is TRBV10-1, the J gene TRBJ1-4; D is undetermined. The CDR3 loop spans 13 amino acids. Germline CDR1 reads WNHNN; CDR2 reads SYGVQD (reference sequence). V was clipped by 7 bases and J by 10 bases, with 16 bases between them.

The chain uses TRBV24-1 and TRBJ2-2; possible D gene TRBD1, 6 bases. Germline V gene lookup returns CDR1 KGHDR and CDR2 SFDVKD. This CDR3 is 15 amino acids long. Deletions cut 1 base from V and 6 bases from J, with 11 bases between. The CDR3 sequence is CATSDFPGTSGELFF. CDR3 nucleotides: TGTGCCACCAGTGATTTCCCTGGGACATCCGGGGAGCTGTTTTTT.

In nucleotides, the CDR3 is TGTGCCAGCAGGGACAGGGACTATGGCTACACCTTC. Encoded protein: CASRDRDYGYTF. The gene calls are TRBV21-1 and TRBJ1-2; the DNA was not compared with TRBD1, the D call given in the table. TRBV21-1 is given as a pseudogene. The CDR3 runs 12 residues.

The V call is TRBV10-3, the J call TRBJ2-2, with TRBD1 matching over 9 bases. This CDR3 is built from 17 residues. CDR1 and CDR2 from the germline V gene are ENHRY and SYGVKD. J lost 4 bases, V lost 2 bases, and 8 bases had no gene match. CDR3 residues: CAISERYGTGSTGELFF. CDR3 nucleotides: TGTGCCATCAGTGAGCGGTACGGGACAGGGTCCACCGGGGAGCTGTTTTTT.

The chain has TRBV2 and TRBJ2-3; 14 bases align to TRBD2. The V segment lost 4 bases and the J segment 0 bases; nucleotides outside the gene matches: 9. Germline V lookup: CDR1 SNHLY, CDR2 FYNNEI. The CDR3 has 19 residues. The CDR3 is CASSASGLAGVLSTDTQYF. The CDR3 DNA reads TGTGCCAGCAGTGCTTCGGGACTAGCGGGGGTACTTAGCACAGATACGCAGTATTTT.